Presented here are 10 T cell receptor beta chains from one specimen sequenced in a study of cytomegalovirus exposure and HLA in healthy donors. This table comes from immunoSEQ multiplex PCR, and its TCRdb copy is limited to in-frame clones, with some not included. The sample has around 150,000 clones, around four fifths seen once. Sequenced: PBMCs. These receptors were obtained from a man aged 25 to 45 in good health and CMV-seropositive.

V usage is TRBV9 and J usage is TRBJ2-3; TRBD1 matches at 7 bases. Germline assignment: CDR1 SGDLS and CDR2 YYNGEE. This CDR3 spans 16 amino acids. J gave up 2 bases and V 1 base, and 7 bases lay outside the gene matches. This CDR3 is CASSVTRDRYTDTQYF. CDR3 coding DNA: TGTGCCAGCAGCGTAACCCGGGACAGATACACAGATACGCAGTATTTT.

The chain links TRBV29-1 to TRBJ1-4; 8 nucleotides align to TRBD1. V shed 3 bases, J shed 4 bases, and the junction held 1 base outside the gene matches. This CDR3 is 13 amino acids long. The germline V gene encodes CDR1 SQVTM and CDR2 ANQGSEA. Here the CDR3 DNA reads TGCAGCGTTGACGGACAGGGTAATGAAAAACTGTTTTTT. Translated, it gives CSVDGQGNEKLFF.

The chain employs TRBV29-1 and TRBJ2-2, with 7 nucleotides matching TRBD1. Trimming cost V 3 bases and J 3 bases; bases outside gene matches: 13. Germline CDR1 and CDR2: SQVTM and ANQGSEA. The CDR3 totals 17 residues. The chain's CDR3 is CSVEIIDREPYTGELFF. CDR3 in DNA: TGCAGCGTTGAGATAATCGACAGGGAGCCTTACACCGGGGAGCTGTTTTTT.

The V gene is TRBV5-1, the J gene TRBJ2-3, with D tentatively TRBD1 (6 bases). Germline CDR1 is SGHRS and CDR2 is YFSETQ. This CDR3 contains 14 residues. Trimming shortened V by 6 bases and J by 2 bases, and 13 bases separated the two germline ends. This CDR3 is CASKTDRPTDTQYF. The CDR3 coding sequence is TGCGCCAGCAAAACGGACAGACCCACAGATACGCAGTATTTT. Together with reference TRBV5-1 and TRBJ2-3, the CDR3 gives the full variable domain: KAGVTQTPRYLIKTRGQQVTLSCSPISGHRSVSWYQQTPGQGLQFLFEYFSETQRNKGNFPGRFSGRQFSNSRSEMNVSTLELGDSALYLCASKTDRPTDTQYFGPGTRLTVL.

The V and J genes are TRBV4-1 and TRBJ2-3; D gene unclear. Deletions cut 3 bases from V and 10 bases from J, with 14 bases between. Germline-derived CDR1 and CDR2 are MGHRA and YSYEKL. The CDR3 has 13 residues. CDR3 sequence (DNA): TGCGCCAGCAGCCATTTTCTAGATCTAGCGCAGTATTTT. Translation: CASSHFLDLAQYF.

The genes are TRBV19 and TRBJ1-5; TRBD1 matches at 9 bases. With 11 bases clipped from V and 0 bases from J, the junction kept 5 bases outside the gene matches. The length of the CDR3 is 14 residues. Germline V gene sequence: CDR1 LNHDA, CDR2 SQIVND (reference sequence). CDR3 protein: CAGGQGNSNQPQHF. The CDR3 DNA sequence: TGTGCCGGGGGACAGGGAAATAGCAATCAGCCCCAGCATTTT.

The J gene is TRBJ1-1, the V gene TRBV9; TRBD1 matches 9 bases. CDR3 length: 15 residues. CDR1 SGDLS and CDR2 YYNGEE come from the germline V gene. V dropped 4 bases and J dropped 1; count of bases not matched to a gene: 5. CDR3 DNA sequence: TGTGCCAGCAGCACCCGGACAGGGGAGAACACTGAAGCTTTCTTT. It encodes CASSTRTGENTEAFF. The variable domain in full, completed from reference TRBV9 and TRBJ1-1, reads DSGVTQTPKHLITATGQRVTLRCSPRSGDLSVYWYQQSLDQGLQFLIQYYNGEERAKGNILERFSAQQFPDLHSELNLSSLELGDSALYFCASSTRTGENTEAFFGQGTRLTVV.

This chain joins TRBV2 and TRBJ1-5; 8 bases align to TRBD1. V lost 4 bases, J lost 9 bases, and 8 bases stayed unmatched. The CDR3 extends over 14 amino acids. The V gene's germline CDR1 is SNHLY and CDR2 FYNNEI. This CDR3 reads CASSGTGTGGPQHF. The CDR3 DNA follows: TGTGCCAGCAGTGGGACAGGGACCGGGGGGCCCCAGCATTTT. Full variable domain (missing parts from reference TRBV2 and TRBJ1-5): EPEVTQTPSHQVTQMGQEVILRCVPISNHLYFYWYRQILGQKVEFLVSFYNNEISEKSEIFDDQFSVERPDGSNFTLKIRSTKLEDSAMYFCASSGTGTGGPQHFGDGTRLSIL.

This chain links TRBV19 with TRBJ2-7; D is possibly TRBD2 (5 bases). Germline assignment: CDR1 LNHDA and CDR2 SQIVND (reference sequence). V lost 7 bases and J lost 6, with 19 bases in between. CDR3 length: 14 amino acids. As DNA, the CDR3 is TGTGCCAGTAAGGTCACGGGGAGCGCGGGCGAGCAGTACTTC. Protein sequence: CASKVTGSAGEQYF.

This clone was seen a single time. The V gene is TRBV5-1, the J gene TRBJ2-3; TRBD2 is a possible D gene (6 bases). Trimming removed 2 bases at V and 1 base at J, with 14 bases between. CDR3 length equals 16 residues. Germline V gives CDR1 SGHRS, CDR2 YFSETQ. The CDR3 sequence is CASSFRGSQGTDTQYF. DNA for the CDR3: TGCGCCAGCAGCTTTCGGGGGTCACAGGGCACAGATACGCAGTATTTT.